This T cell receptor (beta chain) appears in the sequencing data of a study of Graves' ophthalmopathy and Graves' hyperthyroidism. Study-level points and caveats: Blood also harbored most expanded thyroid clonotypes above 0.001 frequency. With roughly 88% sensitivity and roughly 77% specificity, a 13-signature model separated ophthalmopathy from stable hyperthyroidism.

The authors amplified TCR beta CDR3 regions from RNA transcripts. The authors performed first-round RT-PCR with HTBI primers and then a second-round multiplex PCR. TCRdb analysed the multiplex PCR reads with MiXCR anew, one entry per CDR3 protein. The data show about 340,000 distinct CDR3 sequences, with roughly 15% seen just once and around an eighth held by the top ten. The CDR3 runs to 14 residues. Germline loops: CDR1 DFQATT, CDR2 SNEGSKA (reference sequence). V shed 6 bases and J shed 3 bases, with 15 bases lying between them. Worth noting for this clonotype: Its antigen is not known.

The sequence came from an adult man with Graves' ophthalmopathy. The specimen was peripheral blood. The chain employs TRBV20-1 and TRBJ1-5; D is possibly TRBD1 (5 bases). Written as DNA, the CDR3 is TGCAGTGCCGGAGGGGCAGAGGACAATCAGCCCCAGCATTTT. It specifies CSAGGAEDNQPQHF.